Each of the 4 T cell receptor beta chains below was sequenced from the same sample in a study of T-cell memory formation after mild COVID-19. MiXCR, run by TCRdb on the 5' RACE reads, gives a single entry per CDR3 protein. Here the sample spans roughly 220,000 distinct CDR3 sequences, 9.5% to 10% being singletons. Sequencing input: PBMCs or a T cell subset sorted from them (not recorded which). The receptor set was obtained from a man between 18 and 35 years old who had mild COVID-19 (a few samples of this study predate the infection). Cell type and time point are not known.

This clonotype appeared many times. The CDR3 spells CAISEGNSPLHF. The CDR3 DNA sequence: TGTGCCATCAGTGAGGGTAATTCACCCCTCCACTTT. The V gene is TRBV10-3, the J gene TRBJ1-6, with D hard to call. The germline V and J ends were trimmed by 2 bases and 6 bases, with 2 bases remaining between them. The germline gives CDR1 ENHRY, CDR2 SYGVKD. CDR3 length: 12 residues.

J is TRBJ2-1 and V is TRBV6-5, with TRBD1 matching 7 bases. Unmatched junction bases numbered 7, after V lost 6 bases and J lost 5 bases. Looked up from germline, CDR1 is MNHEY and CDR2 is SVGAGI. The CDR3 is 14 residues long. For the CDR3, the DNA is TGTGCCAGCAGGGGACAGTTAGCTAACAATGAGCAGTTCTTC. Its protein is CASRGQLANNEQFF.

This clonotype occurred a few times. The chain carries TRBV15 and TRBJ2-2; 9 nucleotides agree with TRBD1. The length of the CDR3 is 15 residues. After removal of 7 bases from V and 3 bases from J, the junction contained 6 bases not matched to a gene. Per the germline V gene, CDR1 is LNHNV and CDR2 is YYDKDF (reference sequence). The CDR3 bases are TGTGCCACCACACCGCGGACAGGGGACACCGGGGAGCTGTTTTTT. Its protein is CATTPRTGDTGELFF.

This clonotype showed up many times. The rearrangement joins TRBV4-2 to TRBJ1-1, with TRBD1 identical over 9 bases. With 1 base clipped from V and 5 bases from J, the junction kept 8 bases outside the gene matches. Germline CDR1 and CDR2: LGHNA and YNFKEQ. CDR3 size: 16 residues. Here the CDR3 reads CASSQAVGTGRTEAFF. CDR3 sequence (DNA): TGTGCCAGCAGCCAAGCGGTGGGGACAGGGAGGACTGAAGCTTTCTTT.